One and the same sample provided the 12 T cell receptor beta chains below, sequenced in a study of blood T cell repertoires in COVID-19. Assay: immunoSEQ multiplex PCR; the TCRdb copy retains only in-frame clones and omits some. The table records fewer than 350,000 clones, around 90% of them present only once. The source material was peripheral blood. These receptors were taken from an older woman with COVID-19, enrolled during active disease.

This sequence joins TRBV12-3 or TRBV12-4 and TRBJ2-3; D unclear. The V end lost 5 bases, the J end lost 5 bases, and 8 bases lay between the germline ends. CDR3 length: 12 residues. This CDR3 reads CASSLIGDTQYF. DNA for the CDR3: TGTGCCAGCAGTCTCATCGGAGATACGCAGTATTTT.

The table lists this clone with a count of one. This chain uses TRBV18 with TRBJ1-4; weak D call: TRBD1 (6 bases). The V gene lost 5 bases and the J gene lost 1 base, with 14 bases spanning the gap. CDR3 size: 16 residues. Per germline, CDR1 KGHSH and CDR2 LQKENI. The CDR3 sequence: CASSAGAVLTNEKLFF. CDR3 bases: TGTGCCAGCTCAGCAGGGGCCGTCTTAACTAATGAAAAACTGTTTTTT.

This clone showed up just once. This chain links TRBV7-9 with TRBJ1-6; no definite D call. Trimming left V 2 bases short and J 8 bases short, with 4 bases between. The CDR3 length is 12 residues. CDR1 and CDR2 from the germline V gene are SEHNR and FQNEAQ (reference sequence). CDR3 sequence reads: CASSLTDSPLHF. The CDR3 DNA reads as TGTGCCAGCAGCTTAACGGATTCACCCCTCCACTTT.

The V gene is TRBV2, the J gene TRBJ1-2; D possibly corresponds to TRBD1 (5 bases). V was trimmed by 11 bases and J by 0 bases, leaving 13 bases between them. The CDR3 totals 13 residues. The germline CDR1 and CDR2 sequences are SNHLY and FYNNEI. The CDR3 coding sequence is TGTGCCTGGGGACTGACAGCTAACTATGGCTACACCTTC. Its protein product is CAWGLTANYGYTF.

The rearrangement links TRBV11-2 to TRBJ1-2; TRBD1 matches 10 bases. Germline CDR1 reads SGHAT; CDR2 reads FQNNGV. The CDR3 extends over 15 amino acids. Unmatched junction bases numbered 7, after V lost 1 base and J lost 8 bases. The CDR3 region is CASSLAPGTGEGYTF. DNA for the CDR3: TGTGCCAGCAGCTTAGCCCCTGGGACAGGGGAGGGCTACACCTTC.

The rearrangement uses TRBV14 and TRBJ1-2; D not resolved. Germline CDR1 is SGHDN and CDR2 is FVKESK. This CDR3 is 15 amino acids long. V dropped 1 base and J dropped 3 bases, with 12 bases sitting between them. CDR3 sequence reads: CASSQAPGLDYGYTF. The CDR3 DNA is TGTGCCAGCAGCCAAGCACCAGGATTAGACTATGGCTACACCTTC. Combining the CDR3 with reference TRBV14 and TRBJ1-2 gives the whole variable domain EAGVTQFPSHSVIEKGQTVTLRCDPISGHDNLYWYRRVMGKEIKFLLHFVKESKQDESGMPNNRFLAERTGGTYSTLKVQPAELEDSGVYFCASSQAPGLDYGYTFGSGTRLTVV.

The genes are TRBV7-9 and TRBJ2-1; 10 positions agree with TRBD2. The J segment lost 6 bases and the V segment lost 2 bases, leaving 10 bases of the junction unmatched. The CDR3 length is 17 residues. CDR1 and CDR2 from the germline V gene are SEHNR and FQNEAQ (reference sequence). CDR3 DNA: TGTGCCAGCAGCTTATTCGTCAGCGGGGGGGCCTTCAATGAGCAGTTCTTC. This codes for CASSLFVSGGAFNEQFF. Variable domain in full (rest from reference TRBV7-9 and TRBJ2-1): DTGVSQNPRHKITKRGQNVTFRCDPISEHNRLYWYRQTLGQGPEFLTYFQNEAQLEKSRLLSDRFSAERPKGSFSTLEIQRTEQGDSAMYLCASSLFVSGGAFNEQFFGPGTRLTVL.

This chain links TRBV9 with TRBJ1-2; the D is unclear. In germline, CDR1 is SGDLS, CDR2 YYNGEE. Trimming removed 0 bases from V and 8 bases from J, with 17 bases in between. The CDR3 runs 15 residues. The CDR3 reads CASSVDRGTVGGYTF. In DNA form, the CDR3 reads TGTGCCAGCAGCGTAGATCGTGGCACCGTTGGCGGCTACACCTTC.

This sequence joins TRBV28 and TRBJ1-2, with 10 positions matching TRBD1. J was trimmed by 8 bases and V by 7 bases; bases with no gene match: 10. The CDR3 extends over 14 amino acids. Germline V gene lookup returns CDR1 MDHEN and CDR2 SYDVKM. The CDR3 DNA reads TGTGCCAGCACCGGGGACAGGGGTCGAGGCGGCTACACCTTC. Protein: CASTGDRGRGGYTF.

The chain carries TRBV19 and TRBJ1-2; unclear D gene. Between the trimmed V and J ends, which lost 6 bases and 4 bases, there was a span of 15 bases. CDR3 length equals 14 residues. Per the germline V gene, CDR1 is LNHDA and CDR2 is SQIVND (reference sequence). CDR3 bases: TGTGCCAGTAGCCCCCACGGCGGCTCCTATGGCTACACCTTC. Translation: CASSPHGGSYGYTF.

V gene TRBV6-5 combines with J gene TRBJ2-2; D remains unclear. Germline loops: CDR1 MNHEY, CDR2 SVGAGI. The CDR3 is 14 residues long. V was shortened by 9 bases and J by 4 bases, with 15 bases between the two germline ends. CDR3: CASNPTVGTGELFF. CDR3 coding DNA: TGTGCCAGTAACCCTACGGTTGGCACCGGGGAGCTGTTTTTT.

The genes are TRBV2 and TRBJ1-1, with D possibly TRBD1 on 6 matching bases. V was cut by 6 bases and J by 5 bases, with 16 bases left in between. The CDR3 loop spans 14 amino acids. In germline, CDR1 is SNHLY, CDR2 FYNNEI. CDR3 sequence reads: CASRDSPSRTEAFF. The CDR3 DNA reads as TGTGCCAGCAGGGACAGTCCCTCGAGGACTGAAGCTTTCTTT.